What follows are 31 T cell receptor beta chains derived from one specimen sequenced in a study of vaccination effects on CD4 cells after COVID-19. Profiling relied on immunoSEQ multiplex PCR, and the TCRdb table lists in-frame clones only, not all of them. This sample has tens of thousands of clones, with about 74% found just once. The culture ran for roughly ten days before CD4+ T cells were isolated. For these receptors, no antigen is known. The starting material was CD4+ T cells from PBMCs cultured without peptide, obtained before COVID-19 vaccination. The receptors were gathered from a human donor who received a COVID-19 vaccine.

The rearrangement joins TRBV15 to TRBJ2-5; no reliable D call. Trimming cost V 6 bases and J 2 bases, with 13 bases left between them. This CDR3 contains 14 residues. Germline CDR1 and CDR2: LNHNV and YYDKDF (reference sequence). The CDR3 DNA is TGTGCCACCAGTGGGCAGATAGCACAAGAGACCCAGTACTTC. Its translation is CATSGQIAQETQYF.

This chain links TRBV10-3 with TRBJ2-2; possible D gene TRBD2, 6 bases. The CDR3 has 16 amino acids. V gave up 2 bases and J gave up 5 bases, with 15 bases separating them. Germline V gene data show CDR1 as ENHRY and CDR2 as SYGVKD. CDR3 DNA: TGTGCCATCAGTGAGATTGGGGGGATTGGTACCGGGGAGCTGTTTTTT. Translated: CAISEIGGIGTGELFF.

J is TRBJ2-3 and V is TRBV29-1, with 9 nucleotides matching TRBD2. Germline lookup yields CDR1 SQVTM and CDR2 ANQGSEA. This CDR3 contains 15 residues. With V trimmed by 5 bases and J by 6 bases, 12 bases remained unmatched. CDR3 coding DNA: TGCAGCGTTTACCCCCGGGTAGCGGGGGACGATACGCAGTATTTT. Amino acid sequence: CSVYPRVAGDDTQYF.

This clone was counted only a few times. The chain joins TRBV3-1 (or the pseudogene TRBV3-2) to TRBJ1-2, with 8 bases fitting TRBD1. Germline loops: CDR1 LGHDT, CDR2 YNNKEL (reference sequence). V gave up 4 bases and J gave up 6 bases; unmatched junction bases: 10. This CDR3 has 15 amino acids. CDR3 region: CASSRYGTGWDGYTF. Written as DNA, the CDR3 is TGTGCCAGCAGCCGGTACGGGACAGGATGGGATGGCTACACCTTC.

The J gene is TRBJ2-3, the V gene TRBV6-6, with a possible D match to TRBD1 (5 bases). The germline CDR1 and CDR2 sequences are MNHNY and SVGAGI (reference sequence). Trimming took 10 bases from V and 2 from J, leaving 10 bases between them. The CDR3 is 12 amino acids. The CDR3 region is CATRVPTDTQYF. CDR3 bases: TGTGCCACCAGGGTACCCACAGATACGCAGTATTTT.

This chain uses TRBV5-6 with TRBJ1-5; 7 bases are a match to TRBD1. The germline gives CDR1 SGHDT, CDR2 YYEEEE. CDR3 size: 15 residues. The trim removed 0 bases at V and 6 bases at J, leaving 6 bases unmatched. For the CDR3, the DNA is TGTGCCAGCAGCTTGGTCGGACAGGTTACTCAGCCCCAGCATTTT. Encoded protein: CASSLVGQVTQPQHF.

V gene TRBV28 combines with J gene TRBJ2-2; perhaps D is TRBD1 or TRBD2 (6 bases each). CDR1 and CDR2 (germline): MDHEN, SYDVKM. The CDR3 is 18 amino acids. Trimming stripped 7 bases from V and 7 bases from J, with 28 bases between. For the CDR3, the DNA is TGTGCCAGCACCATACCGGGGGCCGACCGAAGGGGTATCGGGGAGCTGTTTTTT. This codes for CASTIPGADRRGIGELFF.

The V call is TRBV7-3, the J call TRBJ2-3; possible D gene TRBD1, 6 bases. Germline values: CDR1 SGHTA, CDR2 FQGTGA. CDR3 length equals 15 residues. Trimming pared 5 bases from V and 6 bases from J, leaving 18 bases between. The CDR3 loop is CASSPRGITGDTQYF. CDR3 coding DNA: TGTGCCAGCAGCCCAAGGGGGATAACTGGGGATACGCAGTATTTT.

This clone was seen a single time. CDR3 nucleotide sequence: TGTGCCAGCAGCTCGAAACTAGCGGCGAACACCGGGGAGCTGTTTTTT. Its translation is CASSSKLAANTGELFF. V and J are TRBV7-2 and TRBJ2-2; TRBD2 matches at 8 bases. The CDR3 loop spans 16 amino acids. Germline V gene sequence: CDR1 SGHTA, CDR2 FQGNSA. V shed 4 bases, J shed 0 bases, and the junction held 4 bases outside the gene matches.

This chain joins TRBV10-3 and TRBJ2-7, with 7 bases fitting TRBD1. The CDR3 is 16 amino acids. V gave up 0 bases and J gave up 0 bases; unmatched junction bases: 5. Germline V gene data show CDR1 as ENHRY and CDR2 as SYGVKD. The CDR3, as DNA: TGTGCCATCAGTGAGTCAACCAGGACAGGCTCCTACGAGCAGTACGTC. Protein sequence: CAISESTRTGSYEQYV.

This chain uses TRBV10-2 with TRBJ1-5, with 8 bases that match TRBD1. The CDR3 has 15 residues. J gave up 2 bases and V 3 bases, and 3 bases lay outside the gene matches. Germline-derived CDR1 and CDR2 are WSHSY and SAAADI. In DNA form, the CDR3 reads TGCGCCAGCAGTGAAACGACAGGGGGCAATCAGCCCCAGCATTTT. Translated, it gives CASSETTGGNQPQHF.

This rearrangement joins TRBV6-5 to TRBJ2-3; D ambiguous. V was cut by 5 bases and J by 1 base, with 10 bases left in between. Looked up from germline, CDR1 is MNHEY and CDR2 is SVGAGI. The CDR3 has 14 residues. This CDR3 reads CASSTKPGTDTQYF. CDR3 coding DNA: TGTGCCAGCAGTACGAAGCCGGGCACAGATACGCAGTATTTT.

This rearrangement joins TRBV4-1 to TRBJ2-5; 9 bases align to TRBD1. J lost 2 bases, V lost 2 bases, and 12 bases had no gene match. Germline CDR1 is MGHRA and CDR2 is YSYEKL. The CDR3 loop spans 18 amino acids. Here the CDR3 DNA reads TGCGCCAGCAGCCAAATGGTCCCGGGACAGGGACGGCAAGAGACCCAGTACTTC. Translating gives CASSQMVPGQGRQETQYF.

This chain links TRBV19 with TRBJ1-2; D is perhaps TRBD1 (5 bases). Trimming took off 10 bases at V and 7 bases at J, with 28 bases between the two ends. Germline loops: CDR1 LNHDA, CDR2 SQIVND (reference sequence). The CDR3 runs 16 residues. This CDR3 is CATDTAGAWGESGYTF. In DNA form, the CDR3 reads TGTGCCACGGACACGGCCGGGGCCTGGGGGGAAAGTGGCTACACCTTC.

In DNA, the CDR3 is TGTGCCAGCAGGGCCGGGACAGGGGTAGAGACCCAGTACTTC. Translating it yields CASRAGTGVETQYF. The V call is TRBV2, the J call TRBJ2-5; 10 bases fit TRBD1. This CDR3 is built from 14 residues. J gave up 4 bases and V 6 bases, and 5 bases lay outside the gene matches. Per the germline V gene, CDR1 is SNHLY and CDR2 is FYNNEI.

The genes are TRBV6-5 and TRBJ2-5, with D perhaps being TRBD1 or TRBD2 (5 bases each). Trimming took off 5 bases at V and 5 bases at J, with 12 bases between the two ends. Germline V gene lookup returns CDR1 MNHEY and CDR2 SVGAGI. The CDR3 loop spans 13 amino acids. CDR3 sequence (DNA): TGTGCCAGCAGTCCCAGGGACCGCGAGACCCAGTACTTC. Its translation is CASSPRDRETQYF.

The chain combines TRBV7-3 with TRBJ1-6, with D perhaps matching TRBD1 (5 bases). Between the trimmed V and J ends, which lost 6 bases and 7 bases, there was a span of 16 bases. CDR1 SGHTA and CDR2 FQGTGA come from the germline V gene. The CDR3 covers 15 residues. The CDR3 here is CASRDAVRGNSPLHF. The CDR3 bases are TGTGCCAGCAGGGACGCGGTTCGGGGGAATTCACCCCTCCACTTT.

This clone was detected only a few times. The rearrangement joins TRBV20-1 to TRBJ1-2; D not resolved. Per the germline V gene, CDR1 is DFQATT and CDR2 is SNEGSKA (reference sequence). This CDR3 comprises 13 residues. V was shortened by 3 bases and J by 6 bases, with 14 bases between the two germline ends. The CDR3 sequence is CSASIRAGDGYTF. DNA of the CDR3: TGCAGTGCTAGTATACGGGCAGGAGATGGCTACACCTTC.

The chain links TRBV2 to TRBJ2-1; 7 bases fit TRBD1. Germline CDR1 SNHLY, CDR2 FYNNEI. The CDR3 runs to 15 residues. The V gene end was trimmed by 7 bases and the J gene end by 3 bases; junction bases not matched to a gene: 9. The CDR3 DNA reads TGTGCCAGCAACCAAGACAGGGCTGACTACAATGAGCAGTTCTTC. This encodes CASNQDRADYNEQFF. Full variable domain (rest looked up from reference TRBV2 and TRBJ2-1): EPEVTQTPSHQVTQMGQEVILRCVPISNHLYFYWYRQILGQKVEFLVSFYNNEISEKSEIFDDQFSVERPDGSNFTLKIRSTKLEDSAMYFCASNQDRADYNEQFFGPGTRLTVL.

This clone was observed a handful of times. The chain is built from TRBV18 and TRBJ1-6; 8 bases are shared with TRBD1. The CDR3 consists of 15 residues. The junction had 6 bases not matched to a gene; V was cut back by 5 bases and J by 6 bases. From germline, CDR1 is KGHSH and CDR2 LQKENI. The CDR3 DNA follows: TGTGCCAGCTCAACGGACAGGGAGCCTAATTCACCCCTCCACTTT. It yields the protein CASSTDREPNSPLHF.

CDR3 residues: CASSSPAETGRNTIYF. The CDR3 DNA reads as TGTGCCAGCAGCTCCCCCGCGGAGACCGGTAGGAACACCATATATTTT. V usage is TRBV7-8 and J usage is TRBJ1-3; D uncertain. Trimming removed 4 bases at V and 7 bases at J, with 20 bases between. In germline, CDR1 is SGHVS, CDR2 FQNEAQ. CDR3 size: 16 residues.

This chain connects TRBV19 to TRBJ1-5; TRBD1 aligns across 8 bases. Trimming removed 9 bases from V and 7 bases from J; junction bases left unmatched: 5. Germline V lookup: CDR1 LNHDA, CDR2 SQIVND (reference sequence). CDR3 length equals 12 residues. The CDR3 DNA is TGTGCCAGCGACAGGGGAAGGCAGCCCCAGCATTTT. This gives the protein CASDRGRQPQHF.

CDR3 loop: CAWSVGQGARNSPLHF. The CDR3 coding sequence is TGTGCCTGGAGTGTGGGCCAGGGGGCGCGTAATTCACCCCTCCACTTT. The V and J genes are TRBV30 and TRBJ1-6; 8 bases line up with TRBD1. The CDR3 totals 16 residues. J was trimmed by 6 bases and V by 0 bases; bases with no gene match: 7. Looked up from germline, CDR1 is GTSNPN and CDR2 is SVGIG (reference sequence).

This clone was recorded once. The CDR3 DNA reads TGCGCCAGCAGCCAAGTCATCCGTAGGCGGGGGGCCGTCACAGATACGCAGTATTTT. Its protein is CASSQVIRRRGAVTDTQYF. The chain carries TRBV4-1 and TRBJ2-3; 8 bases agree with TRBD2. J lost 2 bases, V lost 1 base, and 14 bases had no gene match. CDR3 length equals 19 residues. CDR1 is MGHRA and CDR2 is YSYEKL in the germline V gene.

This clone occurred once. This chain connects TRBV5-4 to TRBJ2-1; 10 bases map to TRBD2. This CDR3 spans 14 amino acids. Germline V gene sequence: CDR1 SGHNT, CDR2 YYREEE (reference sequence). V lost 6 bases to trimming and J lost 5 bases; unmatched junction nucleotides: 5. The CDR3 reads CASTRAGGNNEQFF. The CDR3 DNA reads TGTGCCAGCACCCGAGCGGGGGGGAACAATGAGCAGTTCTTC.

The rearrangement links TRBV3-1 (or the pseudogene TRBV3-2) to TRBJ1-1; 7 bases line up with TRBD1. J lost 11 bases, V lost 5 bases, and 8 bases had no gene match. Per the germline V gene, CDR1 is LGHDT and CDR2 is YNNKEL (reference sequence). The CDR3 has 12 residues. The CDR3 DNA reads as TGTGCCAGCAGCAGAGCTGACAGGGCTGCTTTCTTT. Translated, it gives CASSRADRAAFF.

V gene TRBV7-3 combines with J gene TRBJ2-5; D is unclear. V was shortened by 0 bases and J by 7 bases, with 12 bases between the two germline ends. The CDR3 consists of 14 residues. CDR1 SGHTA and CDR2 FQGTGA come from the germline V gene. This CDR3 reads CASSLTDEPGTQYF. The CDR3 coding sequence is TGTGCCAGCAGCTTAACGGACGAGCCGGGGACCCAGTACTTC.

The chain joins TRBV7-8 to TRBJ1-3; weak D call: TRBD1 (6 bases). Trimming removed 5 bases at V and 1 base at J, with 9 bases between. Germline V gene sequence: CDR1 SGHVS, CDR2 FQNEAQ. The CDR3 is made up of 14 amino acids. CDR3 protein: CASSPTGSGNTIYF. The CDR3 DNA reads as TGTGCCAGCAGCCCAACAGGGTCTGGAAACACCATATATTTT.

The V call is TRBV5-1, the J call TRBJ2-2, with D tentatively TRBD1 (6 bases). V lost 4 bases to trimming and J lost 4 bases, with 14 bases between them. The V gene's germline CDR1 is SGHRS and CDR2 YFSETQ. This CDR3 spans 15 amino acids. The CDR3 DNA reads TGCGCCAGCAGCCAACAGGGCGTGGGCACCGGGGAGCTGTTTTTT. It specifies CASSQQGVGTGELFF. Supplemented by reference TRBV5-1 and TRBJ2-2, the full variable domain reads KAGVTQTPRYLIKTRGQQVTLSCSPISGHRSVSWYQQTPGQGLQFLFEYFSETQRNKGNFPGRFSGRQFSNSRSEMNVSTLELGDSALYLCASSQQGVGTGELFFGEGSRLTVL.

This clone was seen only a few times. The V call is TRBV7-9, the J call TRBJ2-5, with 8 bases aligning to TRBD1. CDR3 size: 15 residues. Germline V gene data show CDR1 as SEHNR and CDR2 as FQNEAQ (reference sequence). V lost 5 bases and J lost 5; bases outside the gene matches: 10. The CDR3 DNA follows: TGTGCCAGCAGCCCCGTGGCAGGGGGCGATGAGACCCAGTACTTC. Translating it yields CASSPVAGGDETQYF.

The J gene is TRBJ2-2, the V gene TRBV7-6; D might be TRBD2 (5 bases). The CDR3 runs to 15 residues. Trimming shortened V by 2 bases and J by 2 bases, and 9 bases separated the two germline ends. From germline, CDR1 is SGHVS and CDR2 FNYEAQ. The CDR3 DNA sequence: TGTGCCAGCAGCTTATCCGGGGTAAACACCGGGGAGCTGTTTTTT. This codes for CASSLSGVNTGELFF.